This TCR beta chain originates from a study of blood T cell repertoires in COVID-19 (dated by TCRdb to 2019 to 2021). Regarding the complete study: Samples covering the acute and convalescent phases of COVID-19 were provided by collaborators in the United States, Italy and Spain. Where available, HLA class I and class II types were obtained from metadata supplied by the sample provider rather than from assay-based typing. The sample metadata nearly always contained a de-identified subject ID, COVID-19 status, age in years and sex. The prospective study material was composed of cDNA or gDNA derived from T cells, B-cell-depleted T cells, or PBMCs. The samples were drawn from two sources: the first 160 participants of the ongoing ImmuneRACE study, and approximately 1,300 subjects contributed by 6 global collaborators. Deeply sampled blood TCRbeta repertoires from subjects exposed to, actively infected with, or recovered from COVID-19 were included in the dataset. The repertoires were released in a freely available public database intended as a resource for research on the immune response to SARS-CoV-2.

In the case of this clone: Its antigen is still unknown. No base qualities exist here, and no much larger clone lies one base off it.

Here is what the overall study found, with its caveats: The amount of clinical and demographic metadata varied by source and participant and was provided uncurated.

The immunoSEQ Assay, a bias-controlled multiplex PCR, was used to amplify TCRbeta CDR3 regions from genomic DNA. On the study's bioinformatics: Nucleated cell counts per sample were estimated from amplification of reference gene primers within the assay. To quantify the absolute abundance of each unique TCRbeta CDR3 rearrangement, sequence reads were collapsed and filtered. For each sample, productive Simpson clonality was calculated by taking the square root of Simpson's diversity index across productive rearrangements. Not all clones reach the TCRdb copy of this immuneACCESS table, which keeps in-frame sequences only. Checked studies attribute under half of the gap to unresolved V genes and leave the rest unexplained. Clonal size and the V and J genes are those of that table, whereas D and trimming came from the DNA. Counted in this sample were around 150,000 clones; 75% to 90% of them appeared once. The ten largest make up around 2.3% of the sample.

Collaborating institutions collected whole blood in K2EDTA tubes following their own protocols. For TCRbeta analysis, collaborator samples were shipped as frozen whole blood, as isolated PBMCs, or as DNA extracted from either sample type. The clonotype was recovered from a man aged 45-60 years with active COVID-19. Material: peripheral blood.

The CDR3 has the sequence CASSLAVQIMNTEAFF. The nucleotides are TGTGCCAGCAGCTTGGCGGTACAGATCATGAACACTGAAGCTTTCTTT. The rearrangement joined TRBV5-5 to TRBJ1-1, with the D gene uncertain. CDR1 SGHKS and CDR2 YYEKEE were looked up in the germline V gene (reference sequence). The CDR3 starts with the cysteine, ends with the phenylalanine, and has 16 residues. Only CDR3 DNA remains: 48 bases, in frame from the first base. Trimming removed 0 bases from V and 0 bases from J, leaving 12 bases between the germline ends. Full variable domain (CDR3 extended with the reference TRBV5-5 and TRBJ1-1 proteins): DAGVTQSPTHLIKTRGQQVTLRCSPISGHKSVSWYQQVLGQGPQFIFQYYEKEERGRGNFPDRFSARQFPNYSSELNVNALLLGDSALYLCASSLAVQIMNTEAFFGQGTRLTVV.